This T cell receptor beta chain came from a study of T cell responses to AZD1222 COVID-19 vaccine (dated by TCRdb to about 2021). Background for the entire study: AZD1222 recipients whose second dose came at about 4 weeks and those whose second dose came at about 12 weeks were combined into one group, since spike-specific TCR depth and breadth did not differ between the two schedules. TCR sequencing was performed for 230 to 250 trial participants, of whom about 200 were given two doses of AZD1222 and approximately 25 were given two doses of MenACWY control vaccine. Trial participants were enrolled by age into 18-55, 56-69 and 70-plus year subgroups, with about 150, 27 and 61 TCR-sequenced participants respectively.

As for this clone: Its antigen remains undetermined. The input lacks base qualities; no much larger clone sits a single base away.

The CDR3 regions of human TCRbeta chains were analyzed by immunosequencing. The published analysis was carried out like this. TCRs in the repertoires were matched against a reference library of SARS-CoV-2-specific TCRs that had been generated with the MIRA antigen-specificity platform. Breadth was defined as the fraction of unique TCRs that were SARS-CoV-2-associated. Depth was defined as the fraction of total T cells that were SARS-CoV-2-associated. Using the MIRA data, each spike-specific TCR was assigned both to the spike region to which the TCR was reactive and to a CD4 or CD8 class. Log10-transformed breadth and depth values were compared by one-way ANOVA with Sidak's multiple comparisons tests. Entries here come from immuneACCESS through TCRdb and include only in-frame sequences with V and J called. Some clones fail to appear in such tables; in the studies checked, an unresolved V gene covers under half of the shortfall, and the cause of the remainder is unknown. V, J and clone size reflect that table, while D and trimming were determined from the DNA. This sample is represented by approximately 150,000 clones; roughly 90% of them were singletons. The ten largest account for approximately 1.4% of the sample.

What the time point label conveys for this sample: baseline before first vaccination. Samples from vaccinated people were obtained from the UK trials COV001 and COV002, which included a single-blind randomized controlled phase 2/3 trial of AZD1222 (ChAdOx1 nCoV-19) in healthy adults. For TCRbeta chain sequencing, PBMC samples from trial participants were taken at day 0 and at day 28 after the second dose. Here is what the overall study found, with its caveats: No day 14 peak-response samples were available, so repertoires were characterized only after the peak T cell response. Epitopes outside the regions mutated in the B.1.351 and B.1.1.7 variants were reportedly recognized by nearly half of the unique spike-specific TCRs. Most participants were white British and females outnumbered males, and the authors suggested that clonal diversity may have been underestimated. The 56-69-year group was small, and its depth increase did not reach significance, likely because of low power. After two AZD1222 doses, spike-specific TCR breadth and depth were significantly higher than at day 0 and than in MenACWY recipients. CD4 TCRs associated with the vaccine covered the entire spike protein, and the dominant responses were in regions 160-218 and 743-854. Only six AZD1222 recipients were SARS-CoV-2 seropositive at baseline, limiting conclusions about previously exposed vaccinees.

The CDR3 goes from the cysteine to the phenylalanine over 13 residues. The sequence is cut down to CDR3 DNA, 39 bases in frame from base 1. Via the germline V gene (reference sequence), CDR1 is SEHNR and CDR2 FQNEAQ. Ends trimmed: V by 2 bases, J by 4 bases; bases unmatched to a gene: 2. The receptor comes from an adult in good health. Recombination connected TRBV7-9 to TRBJ2-7; the central 7 bases match TRBD2. Here the sequenced sample was peripheral blood, taken on day 0 of AZD1222 vaccination. In nucleotide form, the sequence is TGTGCCAGCAGCTTACCCGGGGGGTACGAGCAGTACTTC. Translated, it gives CASSLPGGYEQYF.